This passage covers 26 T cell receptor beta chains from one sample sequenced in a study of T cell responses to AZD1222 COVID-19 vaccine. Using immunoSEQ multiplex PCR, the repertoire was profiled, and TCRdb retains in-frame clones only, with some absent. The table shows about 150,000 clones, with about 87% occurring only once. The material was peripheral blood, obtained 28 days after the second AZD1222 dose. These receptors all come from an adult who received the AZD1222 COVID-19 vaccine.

CDR3 residues: CASSHQGGLEAFF. For the CDR3, the DNA is TGTGCCAGCAGCCATCAGGGAGGACTTGAAGCTTTCTTT. The V and J genes are TRBV3-1 (or the pseudogene TRBV3-2) and TRBJ1-1, with D perhaps matching TRBD1 (5 bases). The CDR3 extends over 13 amino acids. Germline CDR1 LGHDT, CDR2 YNNKEL (reference sequence). Trimming removed 3 bases at V and 7 bases at J, with 12 bases between.

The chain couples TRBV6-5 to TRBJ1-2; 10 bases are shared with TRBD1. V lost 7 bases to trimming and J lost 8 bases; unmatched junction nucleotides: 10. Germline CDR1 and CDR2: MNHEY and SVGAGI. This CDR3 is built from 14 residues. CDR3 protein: CASTQPGTGVGYTF. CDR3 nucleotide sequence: TGTGCCAGCACCCAACCCGGGACAGGGGTCGGCTACACCTTC.

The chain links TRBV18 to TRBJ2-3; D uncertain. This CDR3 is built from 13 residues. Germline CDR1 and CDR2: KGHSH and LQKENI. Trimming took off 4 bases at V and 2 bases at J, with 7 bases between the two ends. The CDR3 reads CASSRDNTDTQYF. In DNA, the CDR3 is TGTGCCAGCTCACGTGACAACACAGATACGCAGTATTTT.

CDR3 coding DNA: TGTGCCACCGGGACAGGGCGCCCCCTAAGGGGGGCCAACGTCCTGACTTTC. This translates into CATGTGRPLRGANVLTF. The chain joins TRBV25-1 to TRBJ2-6; 9 bases line up with TRBD1. The CDR3 has 17 amino acids. With 10 bases clipped from V and 4 bases from J, the junction kept 14 bases outside the gene matches. The germline V gene encodes CDR1 MGHDK and CDR2 SYGVNS.

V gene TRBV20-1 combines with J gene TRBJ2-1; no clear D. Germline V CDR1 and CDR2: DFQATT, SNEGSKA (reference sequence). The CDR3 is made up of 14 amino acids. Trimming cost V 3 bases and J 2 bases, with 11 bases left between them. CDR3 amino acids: CSASHIGAYNEQFF. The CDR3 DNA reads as TGCAGTGCTAGTCATATTGGCGCCTACAATGAGCAGTTCTTC.

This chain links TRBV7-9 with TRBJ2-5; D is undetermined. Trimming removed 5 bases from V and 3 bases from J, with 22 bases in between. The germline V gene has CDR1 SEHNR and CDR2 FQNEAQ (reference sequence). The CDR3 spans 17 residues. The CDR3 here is CASSPPDDGRMEETQYF. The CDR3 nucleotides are TGTGCCAGCAGCCCCCCTGATGATGGCAGAATGGAAGAGACCCAGTACTTC.

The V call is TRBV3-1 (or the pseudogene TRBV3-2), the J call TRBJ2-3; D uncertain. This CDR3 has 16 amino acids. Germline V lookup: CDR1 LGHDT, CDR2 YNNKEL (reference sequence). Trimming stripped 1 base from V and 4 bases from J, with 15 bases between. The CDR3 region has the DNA TGTGCCAGCAGCCAAGCCGATGCTGTGGGTGCAGATACGCAGTATTTT. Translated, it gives CASSQADAVGADTQYF.

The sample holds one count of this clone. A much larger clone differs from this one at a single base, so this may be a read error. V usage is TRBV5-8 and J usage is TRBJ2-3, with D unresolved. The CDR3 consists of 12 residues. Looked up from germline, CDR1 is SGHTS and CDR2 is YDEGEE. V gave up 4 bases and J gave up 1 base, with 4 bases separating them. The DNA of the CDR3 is TGTGCCAGCAGCCCCCGCACAGATACGCAGTATTTT. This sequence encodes CASSPRTDTQYF.

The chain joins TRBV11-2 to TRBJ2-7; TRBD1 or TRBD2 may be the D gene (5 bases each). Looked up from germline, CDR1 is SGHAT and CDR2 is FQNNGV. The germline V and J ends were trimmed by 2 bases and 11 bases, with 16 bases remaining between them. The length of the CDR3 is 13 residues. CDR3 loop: CASSLTDFPREYF. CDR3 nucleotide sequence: TGTGCCAGCAGCTTAACGGACTTCCCCAGGGAGTACTTC.

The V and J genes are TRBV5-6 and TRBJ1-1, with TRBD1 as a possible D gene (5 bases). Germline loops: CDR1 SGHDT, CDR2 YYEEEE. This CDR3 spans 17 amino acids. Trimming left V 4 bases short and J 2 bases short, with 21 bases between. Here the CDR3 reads CASSTSPGRRINTEAFF. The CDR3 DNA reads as TGTGCCAGCAGCACCTCTCCGGGACGGAGGATAAACACTGAAGCTTTCTTT.

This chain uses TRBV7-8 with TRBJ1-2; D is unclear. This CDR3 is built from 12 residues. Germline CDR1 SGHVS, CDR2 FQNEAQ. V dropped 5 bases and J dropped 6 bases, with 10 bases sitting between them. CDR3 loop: CASSLSSDGYTF. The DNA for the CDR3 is TGTGCCAGCAGCCTGAGCTCAGATGGCTACACCTTC. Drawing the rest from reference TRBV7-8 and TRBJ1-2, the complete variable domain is GAGVSQSPRYKVAKRGQDVALRCDPISGHVSLFWYQQALGQGPEFLTYFQNEAQLDKSGLPSDRFFAERPEGSVSTLKIQRTQQEDSAVYLCASSLSSDGYTFGSGTRLTVV.

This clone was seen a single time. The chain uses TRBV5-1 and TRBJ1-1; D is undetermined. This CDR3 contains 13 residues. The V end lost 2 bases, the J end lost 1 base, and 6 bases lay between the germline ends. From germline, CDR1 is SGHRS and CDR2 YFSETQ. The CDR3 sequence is CASSFVSNTEAFF. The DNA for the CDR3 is TGCGCCAGCAGCTTTGTGTCGAACACTGAAGCTTTCTTT. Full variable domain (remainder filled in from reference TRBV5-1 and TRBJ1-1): KAGVTQTPRYLIKTRGQQVTLSCSPISGHRSVSWYQQTPGQGLQFLFEYFSETQRNKGNFPGRFSGRQFSNSRSEMNVSTLELGDSALYLCASSFVSNTEAFFGQGTRLTVV.

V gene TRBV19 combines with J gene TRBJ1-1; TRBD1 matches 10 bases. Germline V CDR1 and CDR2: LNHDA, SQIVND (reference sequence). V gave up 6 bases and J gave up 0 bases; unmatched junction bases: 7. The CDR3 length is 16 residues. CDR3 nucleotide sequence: TGTGCCAGTAGGACTTTGACAGGGGGCTTGAACACTGAAGCTTTCTTT. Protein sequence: CASRTLTGGLNTEAFF.

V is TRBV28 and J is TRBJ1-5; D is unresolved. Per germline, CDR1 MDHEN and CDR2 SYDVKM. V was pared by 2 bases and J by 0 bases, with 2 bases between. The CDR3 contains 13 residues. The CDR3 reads CASSLPSNQPQHF. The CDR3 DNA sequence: TGTGCCAGCAGTTTACCTAGCAATCAGCCCCAGCATTTT.

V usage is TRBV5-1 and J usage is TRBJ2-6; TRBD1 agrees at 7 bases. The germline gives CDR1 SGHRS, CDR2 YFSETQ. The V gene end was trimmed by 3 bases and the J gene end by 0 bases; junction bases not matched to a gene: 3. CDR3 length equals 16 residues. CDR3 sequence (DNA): TGCGCCAGCAGCTCCACAGGGGTCTCTGGGGCCAACGTCCTGACTTTC. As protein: CASSSTGVSGANVLTF.

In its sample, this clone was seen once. The CDR3 DNA sequence: TGCGCCAGCAGCCAGAACACCGGGGAGCTGTTTTTT. Its translation: CASSQNTGELFF. V gene TRBV5-1 combines with J gene TRBJ2-2; no clear D. This CDR3 is built from 12 residues. V lost 4 bases to trimming and J lost 1 base, with 2 bases between them. Germline CDR1 SGHRS, CDR2 YFSETQ. The variable domain in full, completed from reference TRBV5-1 and TRBJ2-2, reads KAGVTQTPRYLIKTRGQQVTLSCSPISGHRSVSWYQQTPGQGLQFLFEYFSETQRNKGNFPGRFSGRQFSNSRSEMNVSTLELGDSALYLCASSQNTGELFFGEGSRLTVL.

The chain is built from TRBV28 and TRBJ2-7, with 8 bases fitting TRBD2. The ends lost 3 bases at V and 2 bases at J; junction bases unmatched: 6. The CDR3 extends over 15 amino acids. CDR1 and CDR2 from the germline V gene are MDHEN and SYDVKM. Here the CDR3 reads CASSFRGRHPYEQYF. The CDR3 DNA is TGTGCCAGCAGTTTTCGCGGGAGGCACCCCTACGAGCAGTACTTC.

As DNA, the CDR3 is TGTGCCACTAGGGACTTCTATGGCTACACCTTC. This gives the protein CATRDFYGYTF. This chain connects TRBV28 to TRBJ1-2, with TRBD1 as a possible D gene (5 bases). The CDR3 loop spans 11 amino acids. Germline V gene data show CDR1 as MDHEN and CDR2 as SYDVKM. V was pared by 10 bases and J by 4 bases, with 10 bases between.

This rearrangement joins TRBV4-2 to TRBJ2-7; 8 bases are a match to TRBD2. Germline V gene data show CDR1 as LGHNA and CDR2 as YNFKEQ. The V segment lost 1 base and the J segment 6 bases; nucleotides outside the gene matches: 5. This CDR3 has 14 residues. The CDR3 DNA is TGTGCCAGCAGCCAAGGAATGCTAGCGGGCGAGCAGTACTTC. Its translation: CASSQGMLAGEQYF.

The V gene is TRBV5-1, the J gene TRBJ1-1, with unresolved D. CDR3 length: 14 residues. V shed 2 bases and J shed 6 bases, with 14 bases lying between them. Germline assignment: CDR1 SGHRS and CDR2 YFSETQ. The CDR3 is CASSFPDIGAEAFF. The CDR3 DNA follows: TGCGCCAGCAGCTTTCCGGATATCGGAGCTGAAGCTTTCTTT.

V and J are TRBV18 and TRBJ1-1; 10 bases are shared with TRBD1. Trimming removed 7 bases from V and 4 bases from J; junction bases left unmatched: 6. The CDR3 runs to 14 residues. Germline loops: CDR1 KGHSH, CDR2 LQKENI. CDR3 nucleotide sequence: TGTGCCAGCTGGACAGGGGGGTTCGGCACTGAAGCTTTCTTT. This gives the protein CASWTGGFGTEAFF.

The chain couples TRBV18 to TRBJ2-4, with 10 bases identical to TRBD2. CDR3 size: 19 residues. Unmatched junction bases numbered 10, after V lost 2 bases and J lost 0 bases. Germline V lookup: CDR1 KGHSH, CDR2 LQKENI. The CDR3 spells CASSPITTSGKVAKNIQYF. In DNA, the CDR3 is TGTGCCAGCTCACCAATTACCACTAGCGGGAAGGTAGCCAAAAACATTCAGTACTTC.

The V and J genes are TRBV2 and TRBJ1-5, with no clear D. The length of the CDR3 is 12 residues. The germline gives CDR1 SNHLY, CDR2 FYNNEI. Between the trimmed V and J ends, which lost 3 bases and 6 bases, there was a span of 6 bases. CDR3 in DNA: TGTGCCAGCAGTGACCAGTTTCAGCCCCAGCATTTT. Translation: CASSDQFQPQHF.

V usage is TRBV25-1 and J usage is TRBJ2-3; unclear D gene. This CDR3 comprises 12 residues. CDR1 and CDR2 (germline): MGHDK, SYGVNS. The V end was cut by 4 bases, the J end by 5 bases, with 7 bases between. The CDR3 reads CASSGWKDTQYF. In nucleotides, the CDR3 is TGTGCCAGCAGTGGGTGGAAAGATACGCAGTATTTT.

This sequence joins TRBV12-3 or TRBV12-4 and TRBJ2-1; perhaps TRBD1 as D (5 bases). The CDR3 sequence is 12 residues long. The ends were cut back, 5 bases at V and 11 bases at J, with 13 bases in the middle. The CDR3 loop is CASSLGPEQQFF. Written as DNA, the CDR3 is TGTGCCAGCAGTCTGGGGCCGGAGCAGCAGTTCTTC.

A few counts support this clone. The CDR3 region is CASSFGTGGAVSNQPQHF. The CDR3 DNA is TGTGCCAGCAGTTTCGGGACAGGGGGCGCGGTGAGCAATCAGCCCCAGCATTTT. The rearrangement joins TRBV28 to TRBJ1-5; 12 nucleotides line up with TRBD1. V trimming: 3 bases; J trimming: 1 base; junction bases outside the gene matches: 7. Germline V gene lookup returns CDR1 MDHEN and CDR2 SYDVKM. The CDR3 is made up of 18 amino acids.